This T cell receptor beta chain was recorded in a study of blood T cell repertoires in COVID-19. The overall study: Sites across the United States, Italy and Spain contributed samples from acute and convalescent COVID-19. Sources were T cells, B-cell-depleted T cells, or PBMCs; the material itself was cDNA or gDNA.

Here immunoSEQ multiplex PCR was the method, and the copy in TCRdb shows in-frame clones only, minus some. The top ten clones hold roughly a third of a sample with 70,000 or so clones, about 70% of them seen once. The CDR3 covers 13 residues. V was clipped by 5 bases and J by 4 bases, with 11 bases between them. The V gene's germline CDR1 is SEHNR and CDR2 FQNEAQ (reference sequence). Only one count was recorded for this clone. The sample taken for sequencing was peripheral blood. This chain joins TRBV7-9 and TRBJ1-2; maybe TRBD1 (6 bases). The TCR comes from a woman between 65 and 79 years old with acute or convalescent COVID-19. The CDR3 DNA reads TGTGCCAGCAGCCTCTCAGGGGCCTATGGCTACACCTTC. This sequence encodes CASSLSGAYGYTF.